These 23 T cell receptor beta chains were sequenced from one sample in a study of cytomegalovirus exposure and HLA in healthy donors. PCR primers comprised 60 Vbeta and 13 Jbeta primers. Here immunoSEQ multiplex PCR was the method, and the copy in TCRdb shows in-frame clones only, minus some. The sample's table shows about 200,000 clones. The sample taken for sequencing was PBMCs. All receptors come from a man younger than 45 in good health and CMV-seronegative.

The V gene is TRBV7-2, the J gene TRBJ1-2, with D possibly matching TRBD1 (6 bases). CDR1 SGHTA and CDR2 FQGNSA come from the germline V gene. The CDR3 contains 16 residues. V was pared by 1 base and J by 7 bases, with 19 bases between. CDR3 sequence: CASSLVSGDRIGGYTF. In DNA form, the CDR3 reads TGTGCCAGCAGCTTAGTTTCAGGGGATCGCATAGGTGGCTACACCTTC.

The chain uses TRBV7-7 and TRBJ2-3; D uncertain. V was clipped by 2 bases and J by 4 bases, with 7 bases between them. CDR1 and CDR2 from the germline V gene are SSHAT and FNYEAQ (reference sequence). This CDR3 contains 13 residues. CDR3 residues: CASSLTLADTQYF. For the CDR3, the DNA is TGTGCCAGCAGCTTAACGCTAGCAGATACGCAGTATTTT. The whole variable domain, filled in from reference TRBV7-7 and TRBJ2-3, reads GAGVSQSPRYKVTKRGQDVTLRCDPISSHATLYWYQQALGQGPEFLTYFNYEAQPDKSGLPSDRFSAERPEGSISTLTIQRTEQRDSAMYRCASSLTLADTQYFGPGTRLTVL.

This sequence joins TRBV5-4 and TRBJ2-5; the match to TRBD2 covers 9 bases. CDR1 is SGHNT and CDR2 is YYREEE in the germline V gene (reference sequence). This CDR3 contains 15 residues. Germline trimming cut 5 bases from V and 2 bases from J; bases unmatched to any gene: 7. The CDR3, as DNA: TGTGCCAGCAGTCTCAAGCGGGGGGTTCAAGAGACCCAGTACTTC. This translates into CASSLKRGVQETQYF.

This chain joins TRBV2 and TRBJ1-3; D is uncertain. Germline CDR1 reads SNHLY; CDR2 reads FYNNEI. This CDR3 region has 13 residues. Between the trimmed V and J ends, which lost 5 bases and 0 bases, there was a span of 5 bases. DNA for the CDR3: TGTGCCAGCAGTCTAAGCTCTGGAAACACCATATATTTT. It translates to CASSLSSGNTIYF.

The CDR3 nucleotides are TGTGCCAGCAGCATGGACAGGGCGACCAGTCAGCCCCAGCATTTT. Translating it yields CASSMDRATSQPQHF. The chain joins TRBV2 to TRBJ1-5; TRBD1 agrees at 8 bases. Germline assignment: CDR1 SNHLY and CDR2 FYNNEI. V trimming: 6 bases; J trimming: 6 bases; junction bases outside the gene matches: 10. This CDR3 region has 15 residues.

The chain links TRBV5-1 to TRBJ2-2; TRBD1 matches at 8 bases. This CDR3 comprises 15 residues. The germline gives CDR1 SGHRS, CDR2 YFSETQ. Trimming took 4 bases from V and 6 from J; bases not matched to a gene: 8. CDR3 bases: TGCGCCAGCAGCCGACAGGGGTTAATGGCCGGGGAGCTGTTTTTT. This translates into CASSRQGLMAGELFF.

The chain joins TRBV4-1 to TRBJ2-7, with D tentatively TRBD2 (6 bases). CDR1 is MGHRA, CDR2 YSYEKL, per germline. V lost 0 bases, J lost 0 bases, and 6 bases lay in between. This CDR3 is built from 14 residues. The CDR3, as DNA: TGCGCCAGCAGCCAAGAGGGGGGCTCCTACGAGCAGTACTTC. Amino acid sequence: CASSQEGGSYEQYF.

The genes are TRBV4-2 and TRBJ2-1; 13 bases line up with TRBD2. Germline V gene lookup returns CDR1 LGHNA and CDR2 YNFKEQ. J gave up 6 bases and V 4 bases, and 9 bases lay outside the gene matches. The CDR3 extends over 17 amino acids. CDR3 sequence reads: CASSPTPGLAGSNEQFF. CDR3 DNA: TGTGCCAGCAGCCCGACCCCGGGACTAGCGGGAAGCAATGAGCAGTTCTTC.

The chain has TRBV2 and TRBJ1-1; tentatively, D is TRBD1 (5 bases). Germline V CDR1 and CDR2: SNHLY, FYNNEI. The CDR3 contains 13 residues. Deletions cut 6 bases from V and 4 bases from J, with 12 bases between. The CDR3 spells CASSVQGSTEAFF. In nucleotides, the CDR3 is TGTGCCAGCAGCGTCCAGGGAAGCACTGAAGCTTTCTTT.

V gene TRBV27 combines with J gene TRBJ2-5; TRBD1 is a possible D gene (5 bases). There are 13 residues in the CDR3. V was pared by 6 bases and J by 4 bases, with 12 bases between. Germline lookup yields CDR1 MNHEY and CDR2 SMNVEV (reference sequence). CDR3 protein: CASRPGPRETQYF. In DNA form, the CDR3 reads TGTGCCAGCAGGCCAGGGCCCCGAGAGACCCAGTACTTC.

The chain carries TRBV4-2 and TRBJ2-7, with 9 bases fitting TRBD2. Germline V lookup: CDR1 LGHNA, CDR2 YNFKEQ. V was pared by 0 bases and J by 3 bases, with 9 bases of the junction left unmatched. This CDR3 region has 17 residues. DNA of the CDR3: TGTGCCAGCAGCCAAGAAGGGGGACTAGCAGTGAGCTACGAGCAGTACTTC. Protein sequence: CASSQEGGLAVSYEQYF.

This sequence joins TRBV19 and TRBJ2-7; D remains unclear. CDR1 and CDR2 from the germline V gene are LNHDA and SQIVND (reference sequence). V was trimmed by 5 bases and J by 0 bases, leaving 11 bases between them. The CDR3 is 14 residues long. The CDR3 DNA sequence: TGTGCCAGTAGTCGACTCAAGAACTCCTACGAGCAGTACTTC. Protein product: CASSRLKNSYEQYF.

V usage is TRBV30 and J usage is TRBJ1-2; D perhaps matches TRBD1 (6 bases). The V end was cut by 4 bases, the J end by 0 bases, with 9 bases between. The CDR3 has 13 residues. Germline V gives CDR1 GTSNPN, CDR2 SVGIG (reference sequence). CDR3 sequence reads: CAWTRDTNYGYTF. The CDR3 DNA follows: TGTGCCTGGACCCGGGACACTAACTATGGCTACACCTTC.

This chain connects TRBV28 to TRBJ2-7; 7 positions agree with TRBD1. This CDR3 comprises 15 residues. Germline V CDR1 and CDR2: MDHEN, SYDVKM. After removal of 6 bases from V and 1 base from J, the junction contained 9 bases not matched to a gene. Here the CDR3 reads CASRQNRGTSYEQYF. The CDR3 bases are TGTGCCAGCAGGCAAAACAGGGGAACGTCCTACGAGCAGTACTTC.

CDR3 DNA sequence: TGTGCCAGTAGTATCCCTAGCGGGAGTAAGAATGAGCAGTTCTTC. Its protein product is CASSIPSGSKNEQFF. The rearrangement links TRBV19 to TRBJ2-1; TRBD2 agrees at 10 bases. The germline V gene encodes CDR1 LNHDA and CDR2 SQIVND (reference sequence). V was pared by 3 bases and J by 7 bases, with 6 bases of the junction left unmatched. The CDR3 totals 15 residues.

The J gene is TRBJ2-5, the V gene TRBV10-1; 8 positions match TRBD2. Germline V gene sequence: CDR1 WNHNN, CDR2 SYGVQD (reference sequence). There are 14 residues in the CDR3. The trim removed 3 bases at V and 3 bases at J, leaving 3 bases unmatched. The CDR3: CASSDGRGKETQYF. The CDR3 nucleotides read TGCGCCAGCAGTGACGGGAGGGGAAAAGAGACCCAGTACTTC.

In nucleotides, the CDR3 is TGTGCCAGTCTCAGCGGGGGGGTTTACAATGAGCAGTTCTTC. Amino acid sequence: CASLSGGVYNEQFF. The rearrangement uses TRBV19 and TRBJ2-1, with 10 bases identical to TRBD2. Germline CDR1 LNHDA, CDR2 SQIVND (reference sequence). The J segment lost 4 bases and the V segment lost 8 bases, leaving 5 bases of the junction unmatched. This CDR3 has 14 residues.

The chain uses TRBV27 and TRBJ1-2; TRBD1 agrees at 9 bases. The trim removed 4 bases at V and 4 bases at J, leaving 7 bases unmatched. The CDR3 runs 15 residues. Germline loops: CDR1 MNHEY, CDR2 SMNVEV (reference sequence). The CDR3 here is CASSSGQGLVYGYTF. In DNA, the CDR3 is TGTGCCAGCAGTTCGGGACAGGGACTGGTCTATGGCTACACCTTC.

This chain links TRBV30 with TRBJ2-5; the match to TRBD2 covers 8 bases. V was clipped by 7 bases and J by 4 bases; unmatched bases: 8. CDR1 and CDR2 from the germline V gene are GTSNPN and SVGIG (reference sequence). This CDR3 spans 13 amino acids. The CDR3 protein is CALERTSRETQYF. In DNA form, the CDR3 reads TGTGCCTTGGAGCGGACTAGCAGAGAGACCCAGTACTTC.

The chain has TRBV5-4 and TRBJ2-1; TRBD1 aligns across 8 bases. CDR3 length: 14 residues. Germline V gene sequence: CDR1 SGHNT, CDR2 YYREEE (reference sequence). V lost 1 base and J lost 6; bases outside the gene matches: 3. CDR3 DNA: TGTGCCAGCAGCTTGTTACAGGGGGGCAATGAGCAGTTCTTC. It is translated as CASSLLQGGNEQFF.

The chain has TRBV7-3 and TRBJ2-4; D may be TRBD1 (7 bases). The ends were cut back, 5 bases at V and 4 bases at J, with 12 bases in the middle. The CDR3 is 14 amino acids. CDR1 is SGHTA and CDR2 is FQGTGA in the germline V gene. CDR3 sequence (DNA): TGTGCCAGCAGCGGCGGGACAGTGAAAAACATTCAGTACTTC. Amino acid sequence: CASSGGTVKNIQYF.

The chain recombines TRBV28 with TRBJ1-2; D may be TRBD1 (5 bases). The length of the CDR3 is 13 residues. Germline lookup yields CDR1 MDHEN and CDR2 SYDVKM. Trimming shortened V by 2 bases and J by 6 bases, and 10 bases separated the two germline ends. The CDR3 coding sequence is TGTGCCAGCAGTTTAGCAGGGCACGATGGCTACACCTTC. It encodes CASSLAGHDGYTF.

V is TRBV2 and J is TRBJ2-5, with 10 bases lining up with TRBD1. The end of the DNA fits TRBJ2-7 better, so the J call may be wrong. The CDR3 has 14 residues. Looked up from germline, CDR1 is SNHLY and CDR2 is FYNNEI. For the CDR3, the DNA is TGTGCCAGCATAAGGGACAGGGGTAACTACGAGCAGTACTTC. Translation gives CASIRDRGNYEQYF.